The next 24 T cell receptor beta chains were all read from a single sample in a study of technical replicates of blood from a few donors. The method was immunoSEQ multiplex PCR; TCRdb's version includes in-frame clones alone and lacks a portion of them. Of about 83,000 clones in the sample, 90% to 95% were seen once. Sequenced material: T cells isolated from PBMCs. The receptors here all came from a human donor in good health.

This clone was seen a few times. The gene calls are TRBV5-1 and TRBJ1-1; 9 nucleotides match TRBD1. The CDR3 consists of 15 residues. V shed 0 bases and J 1 base; nucleotides not matched to a gene: 1. Germline V CDR1 and CDR2: SGHRS, YFSETQ. CDR3 in amino acids: CASSLVQGANTEAFF. In DNA, the CDR3 is TGCGCCAGCAGCTTGGTACAGGGGGCGAACACTGAAGCTTTCTTT. Complete variable domain (other parts from reference TRBV5-1 and TRBJ1-1): KAGVTQTPRYLIKTRGQQVTLSCSPISGHRSVSWYQQTPGQGLQFLFEYFSETQRNKGNFPGRFSGRQFSNSRSEMNVSTLELGDSALYLCASSLVQGANTEAFFGQGTRLTVV.

This chain uses TRBV10-3 with TRBJ1-2; a weak D match, TRBD1 (5 bases). Germline assignment: CDR1 ENHRY and CDR2 SYGVKD. V was trimmed by 3 bases and J by 0 bases, leaving 23 bases between them. The CDR3 contains 19 residues. CDR3 in DNA: TGTGCCATCAGTGAAATAAACAGGTCCCAACGAAATTCTAACTATGGCTACACCTTC. Protein sequence: CAISEINRSQRNSNYGYTF.

The CDR3 DNA is TGTGCCGGATCGGGGGGGCGCACCGAAAATGAGCAGTTCTTC. Its translation is CAGSGGRTENEQFF. The V call is TRBV2, the J call TRBJ2-1, with 8 bases that match TRBD2. The CDR3 covers 14 residues. The V segment lost 11 bases and the J segment 7 bases; nucleotides outside the gene matches: 13. Germline V CDR1 and CDR2: SNHLY, FYNNEI. Complete variable domain (other parts from reference TRBV2 and TRBJ2-1): EPEVTQTPSHQVTQMGQEVILRCVPISNHLYFYWYRQILGQKVEFLVSFYNNEISEKSEIFDDQFSVERPDGSNFTLKIRSTKLEDSAMYFCAGSGGRTENEQFFGPGTRLTVL.

V usage is TRBV12-5 and J usage is TRBJ1-2, with TRBD1 matching 9 bases. V shed 0 bases and J 3 bases; nucleotides not matched to a gene: 8. CDR1 is LGHNT, CDR2 FRNRAP, per germline. The CDR3 has 17 amino acids. CDR3 sequence reads: CASGLVLTGGRDYGYTF. The CDR3 DNA reads as TGTGCTAGTGGTTTGGTCCTTACAGGGGGCCGGGACTATGGCTACACCTTC. Filled out from reference TRBV12-5 and TRBJ1-2, the complete variable domain reads DARVTQTPRHKVTEMGQEVTMRCQPILGHNTVFWYRQTMMQGLELLAYFRNRAPLDDSGMPKDRFSAEMPDATLATLKIQPSEPRDSAVYFCASGLVLTGGRDYGYTFGSGTRLTVV.

V usage is TRBV18 and J usage is TRBJ1-3, with D unresolved. This CDR3 has 17 amino acids. Trimming removed 6 bases at V and 2 bases at J, with 20 bases between. The V gene's germline CDR1 is KGHSH and CDR2 LQKENI. CDR3 bases: TGTGCCAGCTCTGGCAGGCGTCTCGGAACACCTGGAAACACCATATATTTT. Its protein product is CASSGRRLGTPGNTIYF.

This clone has only a few counts. The chain uses TRBV2 and TRBJ1-1; D remains ambiguous. V was shortened by 0 bases and J by 0 bases, with 14 bases between the two germline ends. The length of the CDR3 is 17 residues. Germline V CDR1 and CDR2: SNHLY, FYNNEI. CDR3 sequence reads: CASSEALHGSLNTEAFF. The CDR3, as DNA: TGTGCCAGCAGTGAAGCGCTTCACGGGAGCCTGAACACTGAAGCTTTCTTT.

The chain links TRBV28 to TRBJ1-1, with D unclear. Germline V gene sequence: CDR1 MDHEN, CDR2 SYDVKM. The CDR3 spans 12 residues. Deletions cut 1 base from V and 2 bases from J, with 2 bases between. This CDR3 reads CASSLLNTEAFF. In nucleotides, the CDR3 is TGTGCCAGCAGTTTATTAAACACTGAAGCTTTCTTT.

The gene calls are TRBV6-1 and TRBJ1-1, with D possibly being TRBD1 (5 bases). With 6 bases removed from V and 5 bases from J, the gap between germline ends came to 19 bases. The CDR3 sequence is 15 residues long. Per the germline V gene, CDR1 is MNHNS and CDR2 is SASEGT. The CDR3 protein is CASSIPGRRDTEAFF. For the CDR3, the DNA is TGTGCCAGCAGCATTCCGGGACGGCGGGATACTGAAGCTTTCTTT.

V and J are TRBV7-2 and TRBJ2-3; weak D call: TRBD2 (6 bases). The CDR3 has 16 residues. Per germline, CDR1 SGHTA and CDR2 FQGNSA. Trimming stripped 5 bases from V and 4 bases from J, with 19 bases between. As DNA, the CDR3 is TGTGCCAGCAGCCGTTTCCGGGGGATAACTGCAGATACGCAGTATTTT. Protein: CASSRFRGITADTQYF.

V usage is TRBV11-3 and J usage is TRBJ1-2, with 10 bases matching TRBD1. The CDR3 runs to 19 residues. With 3 bases clipped from V and 1 base from J, the junction kept 14 bases outside the gene matches. Germline-derived CDR1 and CDR2 are SGHNT and YENEEA. CDR3 sequence (DNA): TGTGCCAGCAGCTTCCTGTACTCCGGGACAGGGGAAGTTAACTATGGCTACACCTTC. Translation: CASSFLYSGTGEVNYGYTF.

This clone turned up a few times. V is TRBV4-1 and J is TRBJ1-3, with 10 nucleotides matching TRBD1. The trim removed 2 bases at V and 11 bases at J, leaving 9 bases unmatched. Germline values: CDR1 MGHRA, CDR2 YSYEKL. The CDR3 extends over 15 amino acids. This CDR3 is CASSQPRDRGRSIYF. CDR3 DNA: TGCGCCAGCAGCCAACCTCGGGACAGGGGTAGGTCCATATATTTT.

The chain is built from TRBV15 and TRBJ2-7; 7 positions agree with TRBD1. V lost 2 bases, J lost 3 bases, and 7 bases stayed unmatched. CDR1 and CDR2 from the germline V gene are LNHNV and YYDKDF (reference sequence). The CDR3 spans 15 residues. In DNA, the CDR3 is TGTGCCACCAGCAGAAATAACAGGGGTGTCTACGAGCAGTACTTC. It codes for CATSRNNRGVYEQYF.

CDR3 amino acids: CASSLDRPVHNEQFF. CDR3 DNA: TGCGCCAGCAGCTTGGACAGGCCGGTCCACAATGAGCAGTTCTTC. This sequence joins TRBV5-1 and TRBJ2-1; weak D call: TRBD1 (5 bases). Germline V gene lookup returns CDR1 SGHRS and CDR2 YFSETQ. The CDR3 consists of 15 residues. V lost 0 bases, J lost 5 bases, and 12 bases lay in between.

J is TRBJ2-2 and V is TRBV5-1; D is perhaps TRBD1 (5 bases). The CDR3 totals 15 residues. Germline V gives CDR1 SGHRS, CDR2 YFSETQ. Trimming shortened V by 9 bases and J by 0 bases, and 15 bases separated the two germline ends. The CDR3 bases are TGCGCCACCATGGTCGGACAAACGAACACCGGGGAGCTGTTTTTT. This gives the protein CATMVGQTNTGELFF.

This chain uses TRBV27 with TRBJ2-6; maybe TRBD1 (5 bases). This CDR3 spans 17 amino acids. Germline-derived CDR1 and CDR2 are MNHEY and SMNVEV (reference sequence). V dropped 4 bases and J dropped 1 base, with 14 bases sitting between them. The CDR3 spells CASSWTPTSSGANVLTF. DNA of the CDR3: TGTGCCAGCAGTTGGACACCGACTTCTTCTGGGGCCAACGTCCTGACTTTC.

This clone showed up just once. The gene calls are TRBV28 and TRBJ2-7; a weak D match, TRBD1 (6 bases). Germline lookup yields CDR1 MDHEN and CDR2 SYDVKM. V dropped 4 bases and J dropped 5 bases, with 15 bases sitting between them. This CDR3 is built from 14 residues. In DNA form, the CDR3 reads TGTGCCAGCAGTTCCCCCTCCAGGGGTAACGAGCAGTACTTC. Translated, it gives CASSSPSRGNEQYF.

The J gene is TRBJ2-2, the V gene TRBV13, with D tentatively TRBD1 (6 bases). CDR1 and CDR2 (germline): PRHDT, FYEKMQ (reference sequence). This CDR3 spans 15 amino acids. V was clipped by 3 bases and J by 4 bases, with 12 bases between them. As DNA, the CDR3 is TGTGCCAGCAGCTTGCGCAGGGGTGTCACCGGGGAGCTGTTTTTT. Amino acids: CASSLRRGVTGELFF.

V is TRBV30 and J is TRBJ1-6, with D tentatively TRBD1 (6 bases). The CDR3 totals 15 residues. Germline-derived CDR1 and CDR2 are GTSNPN and SVGIG (reference sequence). V lost 2 bases to trimming and J lost 7 bases, with 15 bases between them. DNA of the CDR3: TGTGCCTGGAGTTTTATCACAGGGAGAAATTCACCCCTCCACTTT. Protein sequence: CAWSFITGRNSPLHF. Filled out from reference TRBV30 and TRBJ1-6, the complete variable domain reads SQTIHQWPATLVQPVGSPLSLECTVEGTSNPNLYWYRQAAGRGLQLLFYSVGIGQISSEVPQNLSASRPQDRQFILSSKKLLLSDSGFYLCAWSFITGRNSPLHFGNGTRLTVT.

J is TRBJ1-4 and V is TRBV5-1, with D maybe TRBD1 (6 bases). The CDR3 length is 15 residues. V shed 4 bases and J shed 8 bases, with 18 bases lying between them. Germline V CDR1 and CDR2: SGHRS, YFSETQ. The CDR3 sequence is CASSPEQGGWEKLFF. The CDR3 DNA follows: TGCGCCAGCAGCCCTGAACAGGGAGGGTGGGAAAAACTGTTTTTT.

The gene calls are TRBV5-4 and TRBJ2-1, with D unresolved. CDR1 SGHNT and CDR2 YYREEE come from the germline V gene (reference sequence). The V and J ends lost 4 bases and 0 bases respectively, with 11 bases between them. This CDR3 is 15 amino acids long. CDR3 nucleotide sequence: TGTGCCAGCAGCGCGGCGAGCAGCTCCTACAATGAGCAGTTCTTC. Protein: CASSAASSSYNEQFF.

V usage is TRBV7-7 and J usage is TRBJ2-5, with D unresolved. CDR1 SSHAT and CDR2 FNYEAQ come from the germline V gene (reference sequence). The CDR3 length is 12 residues. V gave up 5 bases and J gave up 2 bases, with 6 bases separating them. The CDR3 DNA reads TGTGCCAGCAGCCCCCTGCAAGAGACCCAGTACTTC. It specifies CASSPLQETQYF.

The chain carries TRBV4-1 and TRBJ2-1, with TRBD2 matching 12 bases. There are 17 residues in the CDR3. Germline V gene data show CDR1 as MGHRA and CDR2 as YSYEKL. The trim removed 0 bases at V and 8 bases at J, leaving 8 bases unmatched. CDR3 protein: CASSQESASGGDDEQFF. The CDR3 DNA reads TGCGCCAGCAGCCAAGAGTCGGCTAGCGGGGGGGACGATGAGCAGTTCTTC.

The rearrangement uses TRBV14 and TRBJ1-2, with 10 positions matching TRBD1. The CDR3 has 16 amino acids. In germline, CDR1 is SGHDN, CDR2 FVKESK. V was clipped by 1 base and J by 5 bases; unmatched bases: 7. This CDR3 reads CASSQARTGGIYGYTF. The CDR3 bases are TGTGCCAGCAGCCAAGCCCGGACAGGGGGGATATATGGCTACACCTTC.

The chain uses TRBV7-9 and TRBJ2-2, with TRBD2 as a possible D gene (6 bases). V was shortened by 3 bases and J by 1 base, with 9 bases between the two germline ends. The germline gives CDR1 SEHNR, CDR2 FQNEAQ (reference sequence). This CDR3 comprises 15 residues. CDR3 residues: CASSLSGGNTGELFF. CDR3 bases: TGTGCCAGCAGCTTGTCCGGGGGGAACACCGGGGAGCTGTTTTTT.